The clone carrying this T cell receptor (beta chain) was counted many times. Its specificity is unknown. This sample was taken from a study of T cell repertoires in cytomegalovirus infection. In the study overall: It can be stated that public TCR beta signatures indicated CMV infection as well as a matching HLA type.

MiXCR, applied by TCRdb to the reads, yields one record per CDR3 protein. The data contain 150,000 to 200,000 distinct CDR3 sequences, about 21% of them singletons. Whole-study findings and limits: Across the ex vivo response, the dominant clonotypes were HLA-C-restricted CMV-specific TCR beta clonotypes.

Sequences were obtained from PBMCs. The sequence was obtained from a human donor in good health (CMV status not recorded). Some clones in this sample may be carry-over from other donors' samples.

CDR3 amino acids: CASSKQGSGRQPQHF. The DNA of the CDR3 is TGTGCCAGCAGTAAACAGGGGAGTGGTCGCCAGCCCCAGCATTTT. This sequence joins TRBV6-5 and TRBJ1-5, with 7 bases fitting TRBD1. The CDR3 covers 15 residues. The V gene's germline CDR1 is MNHEY and CDR2 SVGAGI. J was trimmed by 7 bases and V by 5 bases; bases with no gene match: 11.